The clone carrying this T cell receptor (beta chain) has more than one count but fewer than ten. The junction differs from germline at one of its ends, possibly a read error. This CDR3 region has 16 residues. CDR1 is KGHDR and CDR2 is SFDVKD in the germline V gene. Together with a sample-barcoded 5' primer, a J-beta primer mix was included in a second PCR lasting about 6 to 11 cycles. A minimum of 2.5 million CDR3-containing paired-end reads was obtained for each sample. One entry per CDR3 protein results from TCRdb running MiXCR on the 5' RACE reads. This table has roughly 1,100,000 distinct CDR3 sequences, under 30% appearing once. This sample is part of a study of blood T cells in healthy people across ages. A further study also used this sample, focusing on T cells of mothers and their children. Per that study: Samples were provided by three healthy Caucasian mothers and their six children. Thymic selection molds TCR recombination output in much the same way for related pairs as for unrelated pairs. Slightly higher, non-significant overlap characterized related mother-child pairs relative to unrelated pairs.

This clonotype was sampled from a girl aged 2-10 years in good health. The sample was blood. The rearrangement uses TRBV24-1 and TRBJ2-7; 11 bases fit TRBD2. CDR3 in DNA: TGTGCCACCAGTGACCCAGGACTAGCGGGCTCCTACGAGCAGTGCTTC. It translates to CATSDPGLAGSYEQCF.